This T cell receptor (beta chain) was recorded in a study of blood T cells in healthy people across ages. V gave up 6 bases and J gave up 4 bases, with 16 bases separating them. The CDR3 totals 15 residues. CDR1 SGHRS and CDR2 YFSETQ come from the germline V gene. Together with a sample-barcoded 5' primer, a J-beta primer mix was included in a second PCR lasting roughly 6 to 12 cycles. Each cDNA molecule was tagged by a template-switch adaptor with 12 random nucleotides. Each CDR3 protein is one row after TCRdb ran MiXCR on the 5' RACE reads. The profile shows about 570,000 distinct CDR3 sequences, roughly 29% of them singletons. This clonotype was counted between two and nine times.

The chain uses TRBV5-1 and TRBJ1-4; the D is unclear. The sequencing input was blood. The sequence came from a woman in her seventies in good health. CDR3 loop: CASTLSPGSNEKLFF. DNA for the CDR3: TGCGCCAGCACCTTAAGCCCTGGGAGTAATGAAAAACTGTTTTTT. Based on the CDR3 plus reference TRBV5-1 and TRBJ1-4, the full variable domain is KAGVTQTPRYLIKTRGQQVTLSCSPISGHRSVSWYQQTPGQGLQFLFEYFSETQRNKGNFPGRFSGRQFSNSRSEMNVSTLELGDSALYLCASTLSPGSNEKLFFGSGTQLSVL.